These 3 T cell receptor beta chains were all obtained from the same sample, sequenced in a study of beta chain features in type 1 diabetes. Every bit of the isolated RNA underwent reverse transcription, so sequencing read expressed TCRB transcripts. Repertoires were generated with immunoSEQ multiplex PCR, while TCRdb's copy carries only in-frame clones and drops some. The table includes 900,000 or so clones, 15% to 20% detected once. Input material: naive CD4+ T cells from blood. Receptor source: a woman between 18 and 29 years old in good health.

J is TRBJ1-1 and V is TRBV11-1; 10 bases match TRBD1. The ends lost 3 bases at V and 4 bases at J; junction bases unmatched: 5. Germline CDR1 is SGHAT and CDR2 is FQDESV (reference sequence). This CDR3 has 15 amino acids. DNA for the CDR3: TGTGCCAGCAGCTTTGACCGGGACAGGGGCACTGAAGCTTTCTTT. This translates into CASSFDRDRGTEAFF.

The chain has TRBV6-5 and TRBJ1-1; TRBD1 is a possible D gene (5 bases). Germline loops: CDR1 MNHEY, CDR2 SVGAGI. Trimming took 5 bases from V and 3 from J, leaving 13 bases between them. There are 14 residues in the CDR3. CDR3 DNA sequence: TGTGCCAGCAGTAGTCGCTGGGGGGACACTGAAGCTTTCTTT. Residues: CASSSRWGDTEAFF.

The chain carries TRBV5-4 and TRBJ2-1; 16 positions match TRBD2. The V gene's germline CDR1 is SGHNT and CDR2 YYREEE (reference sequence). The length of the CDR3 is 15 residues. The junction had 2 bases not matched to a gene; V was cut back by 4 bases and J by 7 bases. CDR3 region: CASSVGLAGGNEQFF. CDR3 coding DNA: TGTGCCAGCAGCGTGGGACTAGCGGGAGGGAATGAGCAGTTCTTC.